This T cell receptor beta chain is from a study of CD8 T cells in Susac syndrome (dated by TCRdb to 2018 to 2020). Regarding the research as a whole: Among the Susac syndrome patients who were sequenced, clinically active disease was present in six and clinical remission was observed in under ten. At blood withdrawal, Susac syndrome patients were either therapy-naive, taking corticosteroids (in some cases with IVIg as well), or taking IVIg alone. Repertoire sequencing was used to test whether CD8+ T cell activation and differentiation in Susac syndrome was antigen driven. CD8+ T cell repertoire clonality was compared between more than 9 healthy donors, some 14 Susac syndrome patients and around 15 multiple sclerosis patients.

Beyond this particular receptor, the publication reports: Clonal expansion was observed in Susac syndrome CD8+ repertoires, with the highest expansion in CD8+ TEMRA cells and greater expansion in clinically active than in remitting patients. The number of individuals in the TCR sequencing and HLA analysis was recognized as being relatively small. In the total CD8+ and CD8+ TEMRA repertoires, about 16 and five Susac-specific public clones, respectively, were identified.

RNA was extracted with the RNeasy kit and roughly 0.45 to 1 ug was reverse transcribed using random hexamers. The immunoSEQ multiplex PCR assay, which covers 54 Vbeta and 13 Jbeta segments, was used to amplify TCR beta CDR3 regions. To correct PCR amplification bias, a synthetic template baseline was used for both primer optimization and computational correction. Concerning the study's data processing: Reads were assigned to V, D and J genes according to IMGT and analyzed in immunoSEQ Analyzer, with only productive sequences retained. To calculate clonality, Shannon entropy was normalized by log2 of the number of productive unique sequences and then subtracted from one. For each patient and control, public and private clones were evaluated among the 100 most prevalent clones. Susac-specific clones were defined as absent from healthy and MS cohorts, roughly 1,100 published viral clones and other ImmuneACCESS disease sequences. TCRdb trimmed the raw reads at Q25, called clones with MiXCR and kept productive beta chains. Rows with one shared CDR3 protein collapse into an entry with the most common genes and DNA. TCRdb, rather than the study authors, made the V and J calls. The sample table shows fewer than 90,000 distinct CDR3 sequences, and 94% are seen once. The ten largest clones take up under 1% of the sample.

Trimming leaves V shorter by 3 bases and J shorter by 7 bases, with the junction holding 7 bases beyond the gene matches. CDR1 and CDR2 are drawn from the germline V gene (reference sequence): MNHEY, SMNVEV. From its cysteine to its phenylalanine, the CDR3 spans 14 amino acids. Only the CDR3 DNA stays, 42 bases, in frame from base 1. As concerns this clonotype: It has no known antigen specificity. No base qualities exist here, and no much larger clone lies one base off it.

High-throughput TCR beta sequencing profiled peripheral blood CD8+ and CD4+ T cells from healthy donors, Susac syndrome patients and multiple sclerosis patients. The Susac syndrome patients fulfilled recently defined diagnostic criteria for either definite or probable disease. Bulk CD8+ and CD4+ T cells were purified magnetically by negative isolation, whereas CD8+ TEMRA cells were enriched by FACS. Blood was collected in EDTA tubes and processed within 24 hours, with PBMCs isolated through density gradient centrifugation. PBMCs intended for TCR sequencing were cryopreserved in liquid nitrogen and thawed later in a water bath at 37 degrees C. The sorted or isolated CD4+, CD8+ and CD8+ TEMRA cells had a purity of 90% or higher.

The receptor comes from a human donor with Susac syndrome. Recombination joined TRBV27 with TRBJ1-1, with 8 junctional bases fitting TRBD1. The sample taken for sequencing was CD8+ T cells from PBMCs. At the DNA level, the sequence is TGTGCCAGCAGTTTCGGACAGGGTTTTGGTGAAGCTTTCTTT. Its translation is CASSFGQGFGEAFF.